What follows are 10 T cell receptor beta chains derived from one specimen sequenced in a study of T-cell memory formation after mild COVID-19. TCRdb ran MiXCR on the 5' RACE reads and lists one entry per CDR3 protein. The repertoire consists of under 550,000 distinct CDR3 sequences, with approximately 19% occurring once and the leading ten covering 20% to 25%. Sequencing was performed on PBMCs or a T cell subset sorted from them (not recorded which). The receptors stem from a young man who had mild COVID-19 (a few samples of this study predate the infection). Cell type and time point are not known.

For this clonotype: A much larger clone sits a single nucleotide away, making a read error possible. This chain joins TRBV5-5 and TRBJ1-3; the D is unclear. There are 18 residues in the CDR3. Per the germline V gene, CDR1 is SGHKS and CDR2 is YYEKEE (reference sequence). The CDR3: CASRLDAYRAISGNTIYF. The CDR3 DNA sequence: TGTGCCAGCAGATTGGACGCTTATAGGGCTATCTCTGGAAACACCATATATTTT.

This clonotype has more than one count but fewer than ten. V and J are TRBV27 and TRBJ1-1, with D possibly matching TRBD1 (6 bases). The CDR3 has 14 amino acids. CDR1 and CDR2 from the germline V gene are MNHEY and SMNVEV (reference sequence). V was cut by 3 bases and J by 5 bases, with 13 bases left in between. CDR3 protein: CASSFYRDGTEAFF. The CDR3 DNA is TGTGCCAGCAGTTTCTACAGGGATGGGACTGAAGCTTTCTTT.

The genes are TRBV5-5 and TRBJ1-6; D perhaps matches TRBD1 (5 bases). CDR1 and CDR2 from the germline V gene are SGHKS and YYEKEE (reference sequence). Trimming left V 2 bases short and J 7 bases short, with 10 bases between. The CDR3 consists of 14 residues. CDR3 bases: TGTGCCAGCAGCTTAGGGGATAACAATTCACCCCTCCACTTT. It codes for CASSLGDNNSPLHF.

The chain joins TRBV5-1 to TRBJ1-5; D is perhaps TRBD1 (6 bases). The length of the CDR3 is 16 residues. The V gene's germline CDR1 is SGHRS and CDR2 YFSETQ. The V and J ends lost 4 bases and 6 bases respectively, with 20 bases between them. The CDR3 reads CASSPGGDIGSQPQHF. CDR3 nucleotides: TGCGCCAGCAGCCCTGGGGGGGACATCGGAAGTCAGCCCCAGCATTTT.

This chain uses TRBV12-3 or TRBV12-4 with TRBJ1-2; TRBD1 aligns across 8 bases. V lost 1 base to trimming and J lost 7 bases; unmatched junction nucleotides: 11. The CDR3 contains 16 residues. The CDR3 DNA follows: TGTGCCAGCAGTTTAGAGCCCTGGACAGGGTGGAGTGGCTACACCTTC. Its translation is CASSLEPWTGWSGYTF.

V is TRBV28 and J is TRBJ1-1; 9 nucleotides match TRBD1. The germline V gene has CDR1 MDHEN and CDR2 SYDVKM. Unmatched junction bases numbered 9, after V lost 5 bases and J lost 2 bases. The CDR3 is made up of 16 amino acids. The CDR3 region has the DNA TGTGCCAGCAGTATCCCACAGGGGGCGGGAAACACTGAAGCTTTCTTT. Translated: CASSIPQGAGNTEAFF. Combining the CDR3 with reference TRBV28 and TRBJ1-1 gives the whole variable domain DVKVTQSSRYLVKRTGEKVFLECVQDMDHENMFWYRQDPGLGLRLIYFSYDVKMKEKGDIPEGYSVSREKKERFSLILESASTNQTSMYLCASSIPQGAGNTEAFFGQGTRLTVV.

The V call is TRBV7-2, the J call TRBJ2-2, with D perhaps assigned TRBD1 or TRBD2 (6 bases each). Germline V lookup: CDR1 SGHTA, CDR2 FQGNSA. The V gene lost 0 bases and the J gene lost 7 bases, with 15 bases spanning the gap. CDR3 length: 16 amino acids. The CDR3 DNA reads TGTGCCAGCAGCTTAGCATTTCCGGGGGCTGGCGGGGAGCTGTTTTTT. Protein sequence: CASSLAFPGAGGELFF.

This clonotype was detected only a few times. This chain joins TRBV29-1 and TRBJ1-4; D remains ambiguous. Germline CDR1 reads SQVTM; CDR2 reads ANQGSEA. The CDR3 contains 9 residues. V shed 4 bases and J shed 7 bases, with 1 base lying between them. The CDR3 loop reads CSVVEKLFF. As DNA, the CDR3 is TGCAGCGTTGTTGAAAAACTGTTTTTT.

This chain uses TRBV7-3 with TRBJ1-1; no reliable D call. Trimming removed 2 bases from V and 5 bases from J, with 18 bases in between. The CDR3 contains 16 residues. Germline V gives CDR1 SGHTA, CDR2 FQGTGA. CDR3 DNA: TGTGCCAGCAGCTTAGAGGTTCAGGCGGCCCAAACTGAAGCTTTCTTT. Translated: CASSLEVQAAQTEAFF. Full variable domain (remainder filled in from reference TRBV7-3 and TRBJ1-1): GAGVSQTPSNKVTEKGKYVELRCDPISGHTALYWYRQSLGQGPEFLIYFQGTGAADDSGLPNDRFFAVRPEGSVSTLKIQRTERGDSAVYLCASSLEVQAAQTEAFFGQGTRLTVV.

This clonotype was observed a handful of times. The genes are TRBV7-2 and TRBJ2-5; TRBD1 matches 9 bases. Germline V lookup: CDR1 SGHTA, CDR2 FQGNSA. After removal of 5 bases from V and 5 bases from J, the junction contained 3 bases not matched to a gene. The CDR3 runs 13 residues. CDR3 nucleotides: TGTGCCAGCAGCAACAGGGGGCGTGAGACCCAGTACTTC. Its protein is CASSNRGRETQYF.